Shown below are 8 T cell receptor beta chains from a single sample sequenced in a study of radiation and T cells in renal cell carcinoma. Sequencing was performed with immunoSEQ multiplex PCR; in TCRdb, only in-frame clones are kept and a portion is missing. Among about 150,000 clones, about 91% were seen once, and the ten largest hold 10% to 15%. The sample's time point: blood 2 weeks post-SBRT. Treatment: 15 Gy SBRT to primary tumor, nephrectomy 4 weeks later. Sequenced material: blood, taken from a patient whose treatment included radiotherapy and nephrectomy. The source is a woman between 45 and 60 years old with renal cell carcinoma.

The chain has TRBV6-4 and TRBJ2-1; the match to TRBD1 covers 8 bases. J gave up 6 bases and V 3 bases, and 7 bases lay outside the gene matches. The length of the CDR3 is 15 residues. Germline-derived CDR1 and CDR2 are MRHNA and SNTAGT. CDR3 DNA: TGTGCCAGCAGTGAGGACAGGGACCCTTTCAATGAGCAGTTCTTC. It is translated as CASSEDRDPFNEQFF.

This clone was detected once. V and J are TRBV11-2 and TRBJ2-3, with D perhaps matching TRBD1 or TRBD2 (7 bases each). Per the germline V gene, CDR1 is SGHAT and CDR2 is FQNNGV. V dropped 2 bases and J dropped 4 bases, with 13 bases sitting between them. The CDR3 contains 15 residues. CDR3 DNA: TGTGCCAGCAGCTTAAACTCAGGGGGGGCAGATACGCAGTATTTT. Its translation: CASSLNSGGADTQYF.

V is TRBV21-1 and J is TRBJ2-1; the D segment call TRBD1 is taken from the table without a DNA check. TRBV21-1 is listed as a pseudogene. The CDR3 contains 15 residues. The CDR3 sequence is CASSKAGQGYNEQFF. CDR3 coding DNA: TGTGCCAGCAGCAAAGCGGGACAGGGGTACAATGAGCAGTTCTTC.

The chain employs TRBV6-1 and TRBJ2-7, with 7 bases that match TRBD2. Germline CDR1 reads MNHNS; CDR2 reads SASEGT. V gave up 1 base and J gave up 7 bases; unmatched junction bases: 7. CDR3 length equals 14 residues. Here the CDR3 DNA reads TGTGCCAGCAGTGAAGGTCACTCCGGGGGGGAGCAGTACTTC. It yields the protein CASSEGHSGGEQYF.

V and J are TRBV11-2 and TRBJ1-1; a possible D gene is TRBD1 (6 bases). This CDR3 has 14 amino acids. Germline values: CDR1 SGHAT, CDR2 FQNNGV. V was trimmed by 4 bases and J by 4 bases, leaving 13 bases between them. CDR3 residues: CASSSTGWVTEAFF. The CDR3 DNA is TGTGCCAGCAGCTCGACAGGATGGGTCACTGAAGCTTTCTTT.

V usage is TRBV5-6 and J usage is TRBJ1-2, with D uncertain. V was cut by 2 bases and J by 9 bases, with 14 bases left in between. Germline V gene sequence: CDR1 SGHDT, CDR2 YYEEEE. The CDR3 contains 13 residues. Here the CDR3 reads CASSFKGADRYTF. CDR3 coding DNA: TGTGCCAGCAGCTTCAAAGGCGCAGATCGCTACACCTTC.

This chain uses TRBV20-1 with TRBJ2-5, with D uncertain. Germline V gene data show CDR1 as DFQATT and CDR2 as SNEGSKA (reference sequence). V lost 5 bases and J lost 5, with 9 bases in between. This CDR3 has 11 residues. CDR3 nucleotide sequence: TGCAGTGCTCAGGAGTGGGAGACCCAGTACTTC. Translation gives CSAQEWETQYF.

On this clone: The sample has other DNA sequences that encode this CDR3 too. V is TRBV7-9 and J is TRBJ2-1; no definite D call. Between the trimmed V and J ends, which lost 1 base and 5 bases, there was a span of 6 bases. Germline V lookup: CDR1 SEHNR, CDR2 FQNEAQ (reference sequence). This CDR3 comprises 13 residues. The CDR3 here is CASSLDVDNEQFF. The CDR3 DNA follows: TGTGCCAGCAGCTTAGATGTGGACAATGAGCAGTTCTTC.